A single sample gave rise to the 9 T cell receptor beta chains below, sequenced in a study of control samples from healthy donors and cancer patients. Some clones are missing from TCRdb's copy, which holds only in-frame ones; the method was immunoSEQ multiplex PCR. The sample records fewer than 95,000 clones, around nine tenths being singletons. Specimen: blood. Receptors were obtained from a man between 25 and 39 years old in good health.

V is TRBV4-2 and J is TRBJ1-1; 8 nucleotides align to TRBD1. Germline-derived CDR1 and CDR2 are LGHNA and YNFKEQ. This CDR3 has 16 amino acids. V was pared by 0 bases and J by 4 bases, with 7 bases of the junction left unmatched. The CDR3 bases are TGTGCCAGCAGCCAAGACACGGACAGGGAACCCACTGAAGCTTTCTTT. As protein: CASSQDTDREPTEAFF.

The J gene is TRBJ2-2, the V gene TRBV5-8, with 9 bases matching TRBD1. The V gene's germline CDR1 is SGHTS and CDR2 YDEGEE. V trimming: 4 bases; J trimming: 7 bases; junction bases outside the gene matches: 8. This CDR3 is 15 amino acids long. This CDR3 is CASSPGQGQGGELFF. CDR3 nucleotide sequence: TGTGCCAGCAGCCCGGGACAGGGACAGGGCGGGGAGCTGTTTTTT. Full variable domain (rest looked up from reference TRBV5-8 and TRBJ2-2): EAGVTQSPTHLIKTRGQQATLRCSPISGHTSVYWYQQALGLGLQFLLWYDEGEERNRGNFPPRFSGRQFPNYSSELNVNALELEDSALYLCASSPGQGQGGELFFGEGSRLTVL.

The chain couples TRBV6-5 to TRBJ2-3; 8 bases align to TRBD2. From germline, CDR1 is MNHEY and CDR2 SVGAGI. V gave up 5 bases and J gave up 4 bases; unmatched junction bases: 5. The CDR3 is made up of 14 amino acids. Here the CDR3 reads CASSSLAGADTQYF. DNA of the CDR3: TGTGCCAGCAGTAGTCTAGCGGGTGCAGATACGCAGTATTTT.

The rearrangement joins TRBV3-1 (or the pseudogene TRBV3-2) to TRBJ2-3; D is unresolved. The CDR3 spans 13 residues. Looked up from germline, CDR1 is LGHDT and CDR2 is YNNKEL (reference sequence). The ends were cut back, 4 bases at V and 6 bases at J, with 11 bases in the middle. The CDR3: CASSLGLADTQYF. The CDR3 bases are TGTGCCAGCAGCCTGGGCCTCGCGGATACGCAGTATTTT.

The CDR3 DNA sequence: TGTGCCAGCAGCCCCTTTACAGATACGCAGTATTTT. Its protein product is CASSPFTDTQYF. V is TRBV7-2 and J is TRBJ2-3; D remains unclear. V gave up 5 bases and J gave up 3 bases, with 6 bases separating them. The CDR3 extends over 12 amino acids. Germline loops: CDR1 SGHTA, CDR2 FQGNSA.

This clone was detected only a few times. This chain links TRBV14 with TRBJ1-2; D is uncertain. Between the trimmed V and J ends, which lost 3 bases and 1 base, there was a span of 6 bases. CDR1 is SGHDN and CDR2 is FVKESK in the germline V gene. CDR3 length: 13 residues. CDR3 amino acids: CASSQGVNYGYTF. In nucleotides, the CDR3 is TGTGCCAGCAGCCAGGGAGTTAACTATGGCTACACCTTC.

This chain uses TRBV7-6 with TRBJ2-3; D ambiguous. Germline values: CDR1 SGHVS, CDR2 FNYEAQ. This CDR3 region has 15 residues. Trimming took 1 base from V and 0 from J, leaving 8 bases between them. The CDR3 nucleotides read TGTGCCAGCAGCTTAGACTGGTCTAGCACAGATACGCAGTATTTT. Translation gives CASSLDWSSTDTQYF.

In nucleotides, the CDR3 is TGCGCCAGCAGTGGGTCAGGGGCCATCGGGGAGCTGTTTTTT. It translates to CASSGSGAIGELFF. The rearrangement uses TRBV10-2 and TRBJ2-2; D is possibly TRBD1 (6 bases). Germline V gene data show CDR1 as WSHSY and CDR2 as SAAADI. This CDR3 is built from 14 residues. The V gene lost 4 bases and the J gene lost 7 bases, with 13 bases spanning the gap.

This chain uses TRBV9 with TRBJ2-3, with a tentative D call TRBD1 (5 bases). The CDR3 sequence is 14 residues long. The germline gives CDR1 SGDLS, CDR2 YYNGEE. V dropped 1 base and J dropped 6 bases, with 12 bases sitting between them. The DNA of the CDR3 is TGTGCCAGCAGCGTATATGACAGCTCGGATACGCAGTATTTT. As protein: CASSVYDSSDTQYF.